This is a list of T cell receptor beta chains from one sample in a study of shared clonotypes between healthy human individuals. Sequenced by immunoSEQ multiplex PCR; TCRdb stores in-frame clones only, minus some. Here the sample spans roughly 1.4 million clones, about 98.5% being singletons. What was sequenced was naive CD4+ T cells sorted from blood. Source of these receptors: a young man in good health. The CDR3 runs from the conserved cysteine through the conserved F or W.

V gene,J gene,CDR3 protein
TRBV7-3,TRBJ2-6,CASSLGHRSSGANVLTF
TRBV19,TRBJ2-1,CASSTGTGRMGEQFF
TRBV28,TRBJ2-7,CASSFADYEQYF
TRBV20-1,TRBJ1-2,CSASGAGYTF
TRBV11-2,TRBJ1-1,CASSQAPGVRSFF
TRBV29-1,TRBJ2-7,CSALAWSGLSYEQYF
TRBV5-4,TRBJ2-1,CASSEGTSYNEQFF
TRBV18,TRBJ2-1,CASSPPGAAYNEQFF
TRBV6-1,TRBJ2-7,CASSEDQLPYF
TRBV5-1,TRBJ2-5,CASSDPSGSFETQYF
TRBV2,TRBJ1-2,CASSGTGQNYGYTF
TRBV2,TRBJ1-2,CASGRGAGAHGYTF
TRBV28,TRBJ1-3,CAGHRVGGNTIYF
TRBV20-1,TRBJ2-7,CSARRHNEQYF
TRBV6-1,TRBJ2-3,CASVGGRGLGHTQYF
TRBV27,TRBJ2-7,CASSLTGNIPSYEQYF
TRBV2,TRBJ2-7,CASRGGRDYEQYF
TRBV7-9,TRBJ1-5,CASSLSGQGDQPQHF
TRBV5-4,TRBJ2-7,CASSEGGTGSFQQYF
TRBV27,TRBJ1-1,CASSLDGQGRVRNTEALF
TRBV9,TRBJ1-4,CASSEGDRHNEKLFF
TRBV28,TRBJ2-3,CASSTSGSRDTQYF
TRBV15,TRBJ2-7,CATRESTTEQYF